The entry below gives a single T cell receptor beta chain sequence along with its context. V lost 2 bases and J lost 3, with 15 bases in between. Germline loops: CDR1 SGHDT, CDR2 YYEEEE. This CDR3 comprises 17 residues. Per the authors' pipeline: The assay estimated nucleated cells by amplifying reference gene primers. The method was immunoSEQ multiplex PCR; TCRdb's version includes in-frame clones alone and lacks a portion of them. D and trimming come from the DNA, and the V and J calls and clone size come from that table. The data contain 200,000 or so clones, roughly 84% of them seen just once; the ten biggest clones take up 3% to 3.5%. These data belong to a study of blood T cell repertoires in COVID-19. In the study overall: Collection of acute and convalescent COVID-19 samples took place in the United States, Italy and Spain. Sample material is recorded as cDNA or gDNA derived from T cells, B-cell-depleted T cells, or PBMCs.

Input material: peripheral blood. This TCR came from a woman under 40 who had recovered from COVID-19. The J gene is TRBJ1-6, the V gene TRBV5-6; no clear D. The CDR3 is CASSFFERNYYNSPLHF. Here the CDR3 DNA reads TGTGCCAGCAGCTTTTTCGAAAGGAACTACTATAATTCACCCCTCCACTTT.